The source of this T cell receptor beta chain is a study of beta chain features in type 1 diabetes. Turning to the study itself: All samples together contributed 90 million to 110 million sorted cells for examination. Study-level points and caveats: For patients, the naive, central memory and Treg TCRB repertoires appeared more alike than for healthy donors. Lower insertion and higher deletion counts appeared at VDJ junctions in type 1 diabetes patients. Shorter TCRB CDR3s, moderately but significantly so, were found in Type 1 diabetes patients in all four CD4+ subsets.

Without exception, sorted populations had purity beyond 95%. Since all of the isolated RNA was reverse transcribed, expressed TCRB transcripts were what got sequenced. Method: immunoSEQ multiplex PCR; TCRdb's copy keeps in-frame clones and lacks some. Here the sample spans over 600,000 clones, around 11% being singletons. This clone was recorded a few times. Its antigen is unidentified. The source is a man under 40 with type 1 diabetes. The sequencing input was naive CD4+ T cells from blood.

CDR3 in amino acids: CASSRAYTGELFF. In DNA, the CDR3 is TGTGCCAGCAGTCGGGCTTACACCGGGGAGCTGTTTTTT. The rearrangement joins TRBV9 to TRBJ2-2; D is unresolved. Germline V gives CDR1 SGDLS, CDR2 YYNGEE. This CDR3 is 13 amino acids long. The V end lost 5 bases, the J end lost 3 bases, and 8 bases lay between the germline ends.